This entry is about one T cell receptor beta chain. Antigen unknown. The CDR3 has 16 amino acids. The naive CD8+ gate required CD45RO-CCR7+CD27+CD95- phenotype. This specimen belongs to a study of CXCR3-negative and CXCR3-positive naive CD8 T cells. Study background: The libraries together contributed about 135 million TRB reads, each supplying about 1.5 +/- 0.3 million.

The study made its TRB cDNA libraries by 5' RACE, adding UMI labels. TCRdb reprocessed the 5' RACE reads, keeping one entry per CDR3 protein, no DNA. The data include under 85,000 distinct CDR3 sequences; the top ten clones carry about 1.4%. Study conclusions and caveats: For the naive subsets, surface CD5 was similar, and TCR strength was inferred from TRB CDR3 properties. In CXCR3-positive naive cells, the TRB CDR3s were more hydrophobic than in CXCR3-negative naive cells.

The sample consisted of naive CXCR3- CD8+ T cells from blood. Specified subset: CD45RO-CCR7+CD27+CD95- naive CD8+ T cells lacking CXCR3 (TNR3-). The chain has TRBV12-2 and TRBJ1-1; TCRdb lists TRBD1, though no DNA is available to test this call. TRBV12-2 represents a pseudogene. The sequence derives from a human donor in good health. Some clones in this sample may be carry-over from other donors' samples. The CDR3 sequence: CASRLAEDRVNTEAFF.